The TCR beta chain described here comes from a study of T cell responses to AZD1222 COVID-19 vaccine. General observations from the study: Donors were mostly white British, more females; clonal diversity possibly underestimated. Reportedly, nearly half the spike-specific TCRs target unmutated variant regions. Increases in Spike-specific TCR breadth and depth were seen after two AZD1222 doses. Baseline serology detected seropositivity in only a handful of AZD1222 recipients.

Using immunoSEQ multiplex PCR, the repertoire was profiled, and TCRdb retains in-frame clones only, with some absent. This table has 100,000 to 150,000 clones, roughly 90% appearing once. In the case of this clone: Antigen unknown.

Per germline, CDR1 MDHEN and CDR2 SYDVKM. The CDR3 has 12 residues. V dropped 8 bases and J dropped 5 bases, with 11 bases sitting between them. This sequence was found in an adult in good health. The chain uses TRBV28 and TRBJ2-3, with D unclear. Material: peripheral blood, obtained on day 0 of AZD1222 vaccination. The DNA for the CDR3 is TGTGCCAGCGTTTACCGAGGAGATACGCAGTATTTT. Amino acids: CASVYRGDTQYF.